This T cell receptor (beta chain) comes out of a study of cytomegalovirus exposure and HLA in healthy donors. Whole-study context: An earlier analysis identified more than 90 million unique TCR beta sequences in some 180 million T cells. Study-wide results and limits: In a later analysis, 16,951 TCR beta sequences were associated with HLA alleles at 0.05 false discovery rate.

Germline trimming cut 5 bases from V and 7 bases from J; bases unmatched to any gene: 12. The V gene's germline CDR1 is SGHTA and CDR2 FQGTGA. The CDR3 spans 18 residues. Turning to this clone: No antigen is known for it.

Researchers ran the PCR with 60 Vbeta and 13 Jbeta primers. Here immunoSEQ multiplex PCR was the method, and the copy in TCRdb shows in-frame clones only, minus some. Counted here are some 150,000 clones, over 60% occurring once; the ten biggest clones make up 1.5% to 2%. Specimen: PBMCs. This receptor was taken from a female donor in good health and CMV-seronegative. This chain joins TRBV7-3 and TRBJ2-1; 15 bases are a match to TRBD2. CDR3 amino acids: CASSQGTSGGTGKNEQFF. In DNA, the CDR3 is TGTGCCAGCAGCCAAGGGACTAGCGGGGGGACGGGGAAAAATGAGCAGTTCTTC.